The clone carrying this T cell receptor (beta chain) was counted ten times or more. CDR1 and CDR2 from the germline V gene are SGHTA and FQGNSA. Trimming cost V 8 bases and J 1 base, with 12 bases left between them. The CDR3 contains 13 residues. The data stem from a study of response to subunit inactivated influenza vaccine. TCRdb re-called the RT-PCR reads with MiXCR, one entry per CDR3 protein. This sample has roughly 570,000 distinct CDR3 sequences, with roughly 15% found just once. The V gene is TRBV7-2, the J gene TRBJ2-7; possible D gene TRBD1, 6 bases. The source was PBMCs from blood, collected 11 to 12 days after vaccination. The source is a middle-aged man who received an inactivated influenza vaccine. The chain's CDR3 is CASVPGTSYEQYF. DNA for the CDR3: TGTGCCAGCGTCCCCGGGACATCCTACGAGCAGTACTTC.